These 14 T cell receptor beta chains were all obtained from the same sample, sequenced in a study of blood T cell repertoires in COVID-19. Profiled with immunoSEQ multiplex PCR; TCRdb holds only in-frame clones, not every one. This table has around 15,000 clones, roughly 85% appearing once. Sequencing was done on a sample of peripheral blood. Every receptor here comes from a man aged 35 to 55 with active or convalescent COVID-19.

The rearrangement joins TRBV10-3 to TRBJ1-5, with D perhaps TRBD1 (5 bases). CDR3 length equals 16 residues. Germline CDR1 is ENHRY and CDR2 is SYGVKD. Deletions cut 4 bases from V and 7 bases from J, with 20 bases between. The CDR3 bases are TGTGCCATCAGTGGAGGGGATGGCGGGGGATACCAGCCCCAGCATTTT. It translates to CAISGGDGGGYQPQHF.

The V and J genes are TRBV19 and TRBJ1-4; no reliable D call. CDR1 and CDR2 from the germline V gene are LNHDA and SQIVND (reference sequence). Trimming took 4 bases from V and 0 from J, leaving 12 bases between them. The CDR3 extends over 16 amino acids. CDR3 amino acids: CASSTNLVATNEKLFF. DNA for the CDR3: TGTGCCAGTAGTACCAACTTAGTTGCAACTAATGAAAAACTGTTTTTT.

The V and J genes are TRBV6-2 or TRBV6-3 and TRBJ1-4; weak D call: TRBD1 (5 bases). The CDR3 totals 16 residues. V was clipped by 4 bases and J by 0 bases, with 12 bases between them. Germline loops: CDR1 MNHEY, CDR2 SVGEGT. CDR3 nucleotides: TGTGCCAGCAGTTCCTCTCAGGGCGCAACTAATGAAAAACTGTTTTTT. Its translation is CASSSSQGATNEKLFF.

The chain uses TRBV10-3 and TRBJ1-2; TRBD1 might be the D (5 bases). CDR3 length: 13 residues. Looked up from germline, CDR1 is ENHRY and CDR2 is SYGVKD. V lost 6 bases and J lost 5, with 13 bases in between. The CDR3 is CAIRGEGSYGYTF. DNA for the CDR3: TGTGCCATCAGGGGGGAGGGTTCGTATGGCTACACCTTC.

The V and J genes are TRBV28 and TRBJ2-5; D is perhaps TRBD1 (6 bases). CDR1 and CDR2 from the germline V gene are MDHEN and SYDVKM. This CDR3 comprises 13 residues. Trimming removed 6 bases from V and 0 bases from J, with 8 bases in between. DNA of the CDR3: TGTGCCAGCAGCCGGGACAACCAAGAGACCCAGTACTTC. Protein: CASSRDNQETQYF. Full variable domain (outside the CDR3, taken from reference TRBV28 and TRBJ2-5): DVKVTQSSRYLVKRTGEKVFLECVQDMDHENMFWYRQDPGLGLRLIYFSYDVKMKEKGDIPEGYSVSREKKERFSLILESASTNQTSMYLCASSRDNQETQYFGPGTRLLVL.

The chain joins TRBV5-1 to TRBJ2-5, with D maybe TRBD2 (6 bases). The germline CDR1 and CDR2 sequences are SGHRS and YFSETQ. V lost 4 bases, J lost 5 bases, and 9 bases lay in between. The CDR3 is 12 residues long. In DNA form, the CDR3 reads TGCGCCAGCAGCGAGGGGAGGGAGACCCAGTACTTC. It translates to CASSEGRETQYF.

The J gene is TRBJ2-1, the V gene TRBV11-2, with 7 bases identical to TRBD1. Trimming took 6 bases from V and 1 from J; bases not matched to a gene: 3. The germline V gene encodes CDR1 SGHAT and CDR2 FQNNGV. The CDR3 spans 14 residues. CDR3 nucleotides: TGTGCCAGCAGGCACAGGGGTTCCTACAATGAGCAGTTCTTC. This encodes CASRHRGSYNEQFF. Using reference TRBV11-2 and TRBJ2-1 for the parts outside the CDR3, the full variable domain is EAGVAQSPRYKIIEKRQSVAFWCNPISGHATLYWYQQILGQGPKLLIQFQNNGVVDDSQLPKDRFSAERLKGVDSTLKIQPAKLEDSAVYLCASRHRGSYNEQFFGPGTRLTVL.

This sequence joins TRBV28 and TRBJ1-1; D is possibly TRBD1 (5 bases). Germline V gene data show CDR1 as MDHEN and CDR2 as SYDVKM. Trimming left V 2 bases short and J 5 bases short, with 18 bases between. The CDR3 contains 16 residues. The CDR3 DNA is TGTGCCAGCAGTTTAGCCGGCGGGGGGACGGGGACTGAAGCTTTCTTT. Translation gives CASSLAGGGTGTEAFF.

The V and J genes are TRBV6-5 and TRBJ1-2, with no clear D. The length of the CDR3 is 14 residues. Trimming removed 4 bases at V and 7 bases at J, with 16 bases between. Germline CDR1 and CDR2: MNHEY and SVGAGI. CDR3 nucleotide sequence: TGTGCCAGCAGTTCTCTACTAGCTGAGGGTGGCTACACCTTC. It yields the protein CASSSLLAEGGYTF.

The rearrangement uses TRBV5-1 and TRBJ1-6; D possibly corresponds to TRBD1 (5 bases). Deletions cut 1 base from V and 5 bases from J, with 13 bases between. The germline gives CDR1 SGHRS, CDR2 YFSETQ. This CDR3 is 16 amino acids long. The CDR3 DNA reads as TGCGCCAGCAGCTTGTCTGCCCAGGGTGATAATTCACCCCTCCACTTT. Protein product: CASSLSAQGDNSPLHF.

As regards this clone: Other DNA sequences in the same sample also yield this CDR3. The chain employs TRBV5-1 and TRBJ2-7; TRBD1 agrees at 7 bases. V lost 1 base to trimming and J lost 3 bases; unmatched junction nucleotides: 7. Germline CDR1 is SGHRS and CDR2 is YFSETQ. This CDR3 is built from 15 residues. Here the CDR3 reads CASSLLGQGDYEQYF. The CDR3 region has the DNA TGCGCCAGCAGCTTGTTGGGGCAGGGGGACTACGAGCAGTACTTC. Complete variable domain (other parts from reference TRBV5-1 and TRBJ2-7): KAGVTQTPRYLIKTRGQQVTLSCSPISGHRSVSWYQQTPGQGLQFLFEYFSETQRNKGNFPGRFSGRQFSNSRSEMNVSTLELGDSALYLCASSLLGQGDYEQYFGPGTRLTVT.

This CDR3 reads CASSLDRNYGYTF. Written as DNA, the CDR3 is TGTGCCAGCAGCTTGGACAGAAACTATGGCTACACCTTC. This sequence joins TRBV5-8 and TRBJ1-2; D unclear. This CDR3 is built from 13 residues. Trimming left V 0 bases short and J 2 bases short, with 5 bases between. The germline gives CDR1 SGHTS, CDR2 YDEGEE.

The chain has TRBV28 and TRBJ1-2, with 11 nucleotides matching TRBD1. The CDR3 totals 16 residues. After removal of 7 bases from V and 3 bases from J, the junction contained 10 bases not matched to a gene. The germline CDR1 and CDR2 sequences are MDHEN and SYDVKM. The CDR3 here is CASTLPGDRGDYGYTF. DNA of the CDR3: TGTGCCAGCACCCTCCCGGGGGACAGGGGGGACTATGGCTACACCTTC.

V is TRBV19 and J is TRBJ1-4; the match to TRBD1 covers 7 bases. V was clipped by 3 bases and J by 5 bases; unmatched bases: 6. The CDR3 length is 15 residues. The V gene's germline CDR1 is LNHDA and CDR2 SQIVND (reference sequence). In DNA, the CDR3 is TGTGCCAGTAGTATGAATCCAGGGGGGAATGAAAAACTGTTTTTT. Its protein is CASSMNPGGNEKLFF.